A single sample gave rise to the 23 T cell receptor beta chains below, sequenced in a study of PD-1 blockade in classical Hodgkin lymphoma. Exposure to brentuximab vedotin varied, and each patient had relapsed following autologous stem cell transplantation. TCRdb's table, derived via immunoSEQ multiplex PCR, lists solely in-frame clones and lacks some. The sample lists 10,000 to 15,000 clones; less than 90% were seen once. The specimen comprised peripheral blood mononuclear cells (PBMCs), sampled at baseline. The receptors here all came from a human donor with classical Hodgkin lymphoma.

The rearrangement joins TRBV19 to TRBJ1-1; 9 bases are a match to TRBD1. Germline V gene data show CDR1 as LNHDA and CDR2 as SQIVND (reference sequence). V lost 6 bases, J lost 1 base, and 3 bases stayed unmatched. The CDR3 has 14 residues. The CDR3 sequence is CASRRDRENTEAFF. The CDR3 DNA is TGTGCCAGTAGGAGGGACAGGGAGAACACTGAAGCTTTCTTT.

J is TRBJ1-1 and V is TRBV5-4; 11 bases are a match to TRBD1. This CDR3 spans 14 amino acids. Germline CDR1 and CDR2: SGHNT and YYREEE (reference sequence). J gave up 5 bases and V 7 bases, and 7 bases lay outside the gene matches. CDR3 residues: CASGRRDRGTEAFF. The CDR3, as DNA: TGTGCCAGCGGTAGACGGGACAGGGGGACTGAAGCTTTCTTT.

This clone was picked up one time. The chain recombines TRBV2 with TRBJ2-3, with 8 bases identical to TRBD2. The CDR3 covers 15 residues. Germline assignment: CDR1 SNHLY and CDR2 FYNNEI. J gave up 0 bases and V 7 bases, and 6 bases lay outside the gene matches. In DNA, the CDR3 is TGTGCCAGCACCCCACTAGCGGCGAGCACAGATACGCAGTATTTT. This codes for CASTPLAASTDTQYF.

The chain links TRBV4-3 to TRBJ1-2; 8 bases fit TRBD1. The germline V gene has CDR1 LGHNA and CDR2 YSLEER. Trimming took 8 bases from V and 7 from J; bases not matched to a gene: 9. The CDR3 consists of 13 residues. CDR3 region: CASGTGGSGGYTF. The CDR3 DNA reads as TGCGCCAGCGGCACAGGGGGAAGTGGTGGCTACACCTTC.

The CDR3 here is CASSLRQGNQETQYF. CDR3 DNA: TGTGCCAGCAGCCTTAGACAAGGGAACCAAGAGACCCAGTACTTC. J is TRBJ2-5 and V is TRBV7-9; D unclear. V gave up 5 bases and J gave up 0 bases, with 13 bases separating them. From germline, CDR1 is SEHNR and CDR2 FQNEAQ (reference sequence). The CDR3 totals 15 residues.

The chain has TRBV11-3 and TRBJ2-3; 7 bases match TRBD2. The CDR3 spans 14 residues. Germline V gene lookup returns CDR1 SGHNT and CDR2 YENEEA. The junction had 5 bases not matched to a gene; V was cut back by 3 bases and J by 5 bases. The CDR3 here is CASSFGGGRDTQYF. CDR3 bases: TGTGCCAGCAGCTTTGGCGGGGGTCGAGATACGCAGTATTTT.

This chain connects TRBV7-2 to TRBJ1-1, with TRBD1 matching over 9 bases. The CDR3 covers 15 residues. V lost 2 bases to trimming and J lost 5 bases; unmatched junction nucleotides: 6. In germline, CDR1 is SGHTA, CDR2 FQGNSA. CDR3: CASSLTGGESTEAFF. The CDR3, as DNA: TGTGCCAGCAGCTTAACAGGGGGCGAATCGACTGAAGCTTTCTTT.

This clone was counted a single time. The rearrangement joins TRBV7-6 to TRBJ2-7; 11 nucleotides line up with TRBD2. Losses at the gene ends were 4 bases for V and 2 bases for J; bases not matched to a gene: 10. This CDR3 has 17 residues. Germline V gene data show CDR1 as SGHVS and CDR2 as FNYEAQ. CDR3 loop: CASSSPRGTSGTYEQYF. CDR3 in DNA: TGTGCCAGCAGCTCCCCAAGGGGGACTAGCGGTACCTACGAGCAGTACTTC.

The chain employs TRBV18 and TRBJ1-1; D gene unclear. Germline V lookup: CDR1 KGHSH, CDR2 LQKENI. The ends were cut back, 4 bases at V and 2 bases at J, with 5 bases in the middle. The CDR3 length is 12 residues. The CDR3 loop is CASSQGNTEAFF. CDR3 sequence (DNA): TGTGCCAGCTCACAGGGAAACACTGAAGCTTTCTTT.

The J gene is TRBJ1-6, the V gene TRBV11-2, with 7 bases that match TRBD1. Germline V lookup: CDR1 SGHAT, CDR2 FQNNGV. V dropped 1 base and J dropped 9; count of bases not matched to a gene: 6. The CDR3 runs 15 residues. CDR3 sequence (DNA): TGTGCCAGCAGCTTAGTGACAGGGATTCGTTCACCCCTCCACTTT. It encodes CASSLVTGIRSPLHF.

The CDR3 loop reads CASSFGANQPQHF. CDR3 DNA sequence: TGTGCCAGCAGCTTCGGGGCTAATCAGCCCCAGCATTTT. This sequence joins TRBV7-9 and TRBJ1-5; a possible D gene is TRBD1 (5 bases). Looked up from germline, CDR1 is SEHNR and CDR2 is FQNEAQ (reference sequence). V was pared by 3 bases and J by 4 bases, with 7 bases between. CDR3 length: 13 residues. Full variable domain (missing parts from reference TRBV7-9 and TRBJ1-5): DTGVSQNPRHKITKRGQNVTFRCDPISEHNRLYWYRQTLGQGPEFLTYFQNEAQLEKSRLLSDRFSAERPKGSFSTLEIQRTEQGDSAMYLCASSFGANQPQHFGDGTRLSIL.

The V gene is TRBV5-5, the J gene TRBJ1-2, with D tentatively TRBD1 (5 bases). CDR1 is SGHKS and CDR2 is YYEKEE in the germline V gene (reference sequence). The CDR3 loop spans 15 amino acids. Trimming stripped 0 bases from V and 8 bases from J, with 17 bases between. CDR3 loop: CASSLVNEGRKGYTF. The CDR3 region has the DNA TGTGCCAGCAGCTTGGTAAATGAGGGGCGAAAGGGCTACACCTTC.

CDR3 amino acids: CAISGAEAGGYTF. In nucleotides, the CDR3 is TGTGCCATCAGTGGGGCCGAGGCTGGTGGCTACACCTTC. This chain uses TRBV10-3 with TRBJ1-2; unclear D gene. V was cut by 4 bases and J by 7 bases, with 13 bases left in between. The CDR3 is 13 amino acids. Germline CDR1 is ENHRY and CDR2 is SYGVKD.

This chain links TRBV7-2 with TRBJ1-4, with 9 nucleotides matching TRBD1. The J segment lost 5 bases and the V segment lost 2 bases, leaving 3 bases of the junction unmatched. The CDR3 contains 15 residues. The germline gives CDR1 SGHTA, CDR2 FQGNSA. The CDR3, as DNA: TGTGCCAGCAGCTTATGGACAGGGGAAAATGAAAAACTGTTTTTT. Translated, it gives CASSLWTGENEKLFF.

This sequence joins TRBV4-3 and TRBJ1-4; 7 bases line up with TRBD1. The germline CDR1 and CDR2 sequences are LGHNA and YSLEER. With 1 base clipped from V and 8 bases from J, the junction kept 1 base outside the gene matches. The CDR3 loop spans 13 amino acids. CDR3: CASSQGQGEKLFF. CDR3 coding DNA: TGCGCCAGCAGCCAAGGACAGGGCGAAAAACTGTTTTTT.

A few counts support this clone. The CDR3 region has the DNA TGTGCCAGCGAGAGAGCCAGGGGGAGAACTGAAGCTTTCTTT. This gives the protein CASERARGRTEAFF. The chain employs TRBV2 and TRBJ1-1; 7 nucleotides match TRBD1. J gave up 5 bases and V 8 bases, and 11 bases lay outside the gene matches. From germline, CDR1 is SNHLY and CDR2 FYNNEI. This CDR3 has 14 amino acids.

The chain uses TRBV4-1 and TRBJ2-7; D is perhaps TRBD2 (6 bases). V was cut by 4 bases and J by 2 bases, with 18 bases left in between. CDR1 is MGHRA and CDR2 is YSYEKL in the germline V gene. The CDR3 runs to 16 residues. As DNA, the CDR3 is TGCGCCAGCAGCCCCGAGGGCTGGGGGGAGACCTACGAGCAGTACGTC. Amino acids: CASSPEGWGETYEQYV.

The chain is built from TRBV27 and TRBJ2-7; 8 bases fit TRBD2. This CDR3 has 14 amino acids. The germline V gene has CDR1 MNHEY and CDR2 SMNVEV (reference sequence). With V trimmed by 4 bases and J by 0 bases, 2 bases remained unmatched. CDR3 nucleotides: TGTGCCAGCAGTTATAGCGGGACCTCCTACGAGCAGTACTTC. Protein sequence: CASSYSGTSYEQYF.

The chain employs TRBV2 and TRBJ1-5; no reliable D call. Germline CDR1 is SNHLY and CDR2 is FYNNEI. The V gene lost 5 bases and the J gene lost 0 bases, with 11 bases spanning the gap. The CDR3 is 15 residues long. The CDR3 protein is CASSQSTLSNQPQHF. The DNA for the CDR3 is TGTGCCAGCAGTCAGAGCACCCTTAGCAATCAGCCCCAGCATTTT.

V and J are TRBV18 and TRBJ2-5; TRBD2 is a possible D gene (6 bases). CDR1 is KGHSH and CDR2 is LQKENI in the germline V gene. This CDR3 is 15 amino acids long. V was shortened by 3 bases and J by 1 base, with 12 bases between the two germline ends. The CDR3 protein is CASSPQPGLQETQYF. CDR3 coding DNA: TGTGCCAGCTCACCCCAACCGGGACTCCAAGAGACCCAGTACTTC.

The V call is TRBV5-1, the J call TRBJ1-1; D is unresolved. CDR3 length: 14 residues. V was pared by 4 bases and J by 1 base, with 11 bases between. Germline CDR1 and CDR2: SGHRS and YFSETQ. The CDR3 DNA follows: TGCGCCAGCAGCCATGGACCCGGGAACACTGAAGCTTTCTTT. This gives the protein CASSHGPGNTEAFF.

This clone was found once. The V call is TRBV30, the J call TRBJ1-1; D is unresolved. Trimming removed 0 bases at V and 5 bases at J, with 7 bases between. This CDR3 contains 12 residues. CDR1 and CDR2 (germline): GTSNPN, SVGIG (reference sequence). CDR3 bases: TGTGCCTGGAGTGTACTTTTAACTGAAGCTTTCTTT. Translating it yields CAWSVLLTEAFF.

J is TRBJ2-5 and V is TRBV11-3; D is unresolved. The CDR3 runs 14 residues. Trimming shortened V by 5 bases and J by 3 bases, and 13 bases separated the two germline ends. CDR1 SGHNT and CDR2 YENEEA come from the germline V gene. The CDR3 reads CASSTIQGKETQYF. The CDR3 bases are TGTGCCAGCAGCACGATACAAGGAAAAGAGACCCAGTACTTC.